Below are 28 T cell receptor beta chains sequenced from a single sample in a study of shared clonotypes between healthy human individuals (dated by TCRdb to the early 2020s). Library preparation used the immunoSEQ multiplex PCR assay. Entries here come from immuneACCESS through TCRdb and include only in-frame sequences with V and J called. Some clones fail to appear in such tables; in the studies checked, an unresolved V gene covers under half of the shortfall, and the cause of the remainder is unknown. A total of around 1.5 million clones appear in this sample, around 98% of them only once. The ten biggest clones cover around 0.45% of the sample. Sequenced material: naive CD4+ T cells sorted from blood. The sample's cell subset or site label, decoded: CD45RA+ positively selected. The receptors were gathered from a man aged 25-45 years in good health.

Here the CDR3 DNA reads TGTGCCACCAGCACAGACAGCGAACGAAGCTCCTACGAGCAGTACTTC. It is translated as CATSTDSERSSYEQYF. The chain recombines TRBV15 with TRBJ2-7; possible D gene TRBD1, 5 bases. V shed 4 bases and J shed 0 bases, with 16 bases lying between them. The CDR3 contains 16 residues. Germline assignment: CDR1 LNHNV and CDR2 YYDKDF (reference sequence).

CDR3 sequence: CAISEATVYNEQFF. The CDR3 coding sequence is TGTGCCATCAGTGAGGCGACAGTTTACAATGAGCAGTTCTTC. V is TRBV10-3 and J is TRBJ2-1, with D possibly TRBD1 on 5 matching bases. Trimming left V 2 bases short and J 4 bases short, with 9 bases between. The CDR3 contains 14 residues. Germline values: CDR1 ENHRY, CDR2 SYGVKD.

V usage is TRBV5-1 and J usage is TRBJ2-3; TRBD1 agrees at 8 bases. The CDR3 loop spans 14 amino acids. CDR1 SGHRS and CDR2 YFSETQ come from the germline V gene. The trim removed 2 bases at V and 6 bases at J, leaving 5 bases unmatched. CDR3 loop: CASSLQGEGDTQYF. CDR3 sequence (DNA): TGCGCCAGCAGCTTACAGGGGGAAGGGGATACGCAGTATTTT. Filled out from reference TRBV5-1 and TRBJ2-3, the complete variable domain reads KAGVTQTPRYLIKTRGQQVTLSCSPISGHRSVSWYQQTPGQGLQFLFEYFSETQRNKGNFPGRFSGRQFSNSRSEMNVSTLELGDSALYLCASSLQGEGDTQYFGPGTRLTVL.

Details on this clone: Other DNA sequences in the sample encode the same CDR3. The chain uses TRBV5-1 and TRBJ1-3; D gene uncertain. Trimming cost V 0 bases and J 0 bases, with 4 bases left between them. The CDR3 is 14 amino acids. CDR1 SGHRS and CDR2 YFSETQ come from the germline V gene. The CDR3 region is CASSLGGSGNTIYF. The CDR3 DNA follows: TGCGCCAGCAGCTTGGGCGGCTCTGGAAACACCATATATTTT.

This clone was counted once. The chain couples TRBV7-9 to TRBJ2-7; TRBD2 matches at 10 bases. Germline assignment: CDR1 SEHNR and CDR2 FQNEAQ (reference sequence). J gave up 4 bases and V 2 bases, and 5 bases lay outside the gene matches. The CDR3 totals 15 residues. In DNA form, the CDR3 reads TGTGCCAGCAGCTTAAATCTAGCGGGAGATTACGAGCAGTACTTC. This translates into CASSLNLAGDYEQYF. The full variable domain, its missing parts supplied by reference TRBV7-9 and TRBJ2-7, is DTGVSQNPRHKITKRGQNVTFRCDPISEHNRLYWYRQTLGQGPEFLTYFQNEAQLEKSRLLSDRFSAERPKGSFSTLEIQRTEQGDSAMYLCASSLNLAGDYEQYFGPGTRLTVT.

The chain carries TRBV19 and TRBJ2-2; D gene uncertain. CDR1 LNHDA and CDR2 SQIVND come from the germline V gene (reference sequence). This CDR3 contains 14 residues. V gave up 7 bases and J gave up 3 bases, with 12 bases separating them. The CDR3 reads CASMRRPDTGELFF. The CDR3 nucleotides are TGTGCCAGTATGAGAAGGCCGGACACCGGGGAGCTGTTTTTT.

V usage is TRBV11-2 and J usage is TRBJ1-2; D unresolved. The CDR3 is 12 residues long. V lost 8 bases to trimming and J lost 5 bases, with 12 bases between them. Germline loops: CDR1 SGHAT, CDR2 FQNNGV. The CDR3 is CASGYHSYGYTF. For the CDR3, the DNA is TGTGCCAGCGGATACCACTCATATGGCTACACCTTC. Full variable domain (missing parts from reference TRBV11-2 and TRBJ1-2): EAGVAQSPRYKIIEKRQSVAFWCNPISGHATLYWYQQILGQGPKLLIQFQNNGVVDDSQLPKDRFSAERLKGVDSTLKIQPAKLEDSAVYLCASGYHSYGYTFGSGTRLTVV.

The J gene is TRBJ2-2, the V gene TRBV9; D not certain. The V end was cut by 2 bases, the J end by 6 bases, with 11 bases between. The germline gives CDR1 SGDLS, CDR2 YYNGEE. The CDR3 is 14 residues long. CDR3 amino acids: CASSVIAVSGELFF. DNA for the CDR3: TGTGCCAGCAGCGTGATCGCCGTATCCGGGGAGCTGTTTTTT.

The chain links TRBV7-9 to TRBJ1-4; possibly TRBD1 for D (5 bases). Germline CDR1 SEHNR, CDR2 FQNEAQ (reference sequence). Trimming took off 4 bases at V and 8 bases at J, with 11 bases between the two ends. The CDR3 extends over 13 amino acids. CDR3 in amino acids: CASSSGTYEKLFF. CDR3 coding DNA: TGTGCCAGCAGCTCAGGGACTTACGAAAAACTGTTTTTT.

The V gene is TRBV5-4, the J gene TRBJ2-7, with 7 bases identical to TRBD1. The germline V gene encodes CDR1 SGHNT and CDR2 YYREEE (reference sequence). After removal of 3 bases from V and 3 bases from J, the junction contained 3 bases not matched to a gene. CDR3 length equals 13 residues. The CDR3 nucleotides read TGTGCCAGCAGCTCGTCAGGGGGCTACGAGCAGTACTTC. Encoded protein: CASSSSGGYEQYF.

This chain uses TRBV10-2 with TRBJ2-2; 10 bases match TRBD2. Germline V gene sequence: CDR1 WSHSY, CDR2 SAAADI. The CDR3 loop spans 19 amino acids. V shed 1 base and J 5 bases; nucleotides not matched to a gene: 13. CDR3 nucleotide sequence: TGCGCCAGCAGTGAGTTCCTAGCGGGAGCGTTCGGGGGGACCGGGGAGCTGTTTTTT. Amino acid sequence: CASSEFLAGAFGGTGELFF.

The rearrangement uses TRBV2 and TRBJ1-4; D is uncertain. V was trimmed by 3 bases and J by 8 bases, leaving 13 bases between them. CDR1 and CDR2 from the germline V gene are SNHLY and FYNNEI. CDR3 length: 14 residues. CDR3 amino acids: CASSEGRPSEKLFF. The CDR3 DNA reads TGTGCCAGCAGTGAGGGTCGACCGTCGGAAAAACTGTTTTTT.

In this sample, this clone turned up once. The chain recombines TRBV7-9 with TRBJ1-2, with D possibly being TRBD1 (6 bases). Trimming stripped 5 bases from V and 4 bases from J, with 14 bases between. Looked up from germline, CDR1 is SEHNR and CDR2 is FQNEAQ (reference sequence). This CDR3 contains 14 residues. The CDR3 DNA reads TGTGCCAGCAGCCCCCGGACAGCCATCTATGGCTACACCTTC. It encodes CASSPRTAIYGYTF.

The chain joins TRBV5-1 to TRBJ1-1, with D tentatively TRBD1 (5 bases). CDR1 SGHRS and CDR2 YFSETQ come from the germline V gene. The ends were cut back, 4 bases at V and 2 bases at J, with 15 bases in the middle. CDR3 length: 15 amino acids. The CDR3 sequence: CASSGSAGPNTEAFF. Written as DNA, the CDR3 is TGCGCCAGCAGCGGGTCAGCGGGGCCTAACACTGAAGCTTTCTTT.

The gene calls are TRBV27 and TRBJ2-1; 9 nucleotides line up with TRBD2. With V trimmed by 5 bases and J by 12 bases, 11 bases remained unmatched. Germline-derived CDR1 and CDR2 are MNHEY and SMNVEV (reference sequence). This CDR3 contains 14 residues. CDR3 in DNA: TGTGCCAGCAGTCGGACCGTAGCGGGAGCAGGGCAGTTCTTC. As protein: CASSRTVAGAGQFF.

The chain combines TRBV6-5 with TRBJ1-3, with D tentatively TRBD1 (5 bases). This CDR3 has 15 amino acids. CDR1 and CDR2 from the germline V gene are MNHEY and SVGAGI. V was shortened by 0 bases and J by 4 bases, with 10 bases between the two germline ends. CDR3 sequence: CASSYSIWGGNTIYF. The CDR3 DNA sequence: TGTGCCAGCAGTTACTCGATCTGGGGGGGAAACACCATATATTTT.

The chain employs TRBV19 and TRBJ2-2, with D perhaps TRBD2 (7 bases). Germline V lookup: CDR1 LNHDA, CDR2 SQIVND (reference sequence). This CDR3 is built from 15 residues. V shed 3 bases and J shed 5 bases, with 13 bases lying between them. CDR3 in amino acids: CASSIWGGLTGELFF. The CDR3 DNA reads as TGTGCCAGTAGTATTTGGGGGGGCCTAACCGGGGAGCTGTTTTTT.

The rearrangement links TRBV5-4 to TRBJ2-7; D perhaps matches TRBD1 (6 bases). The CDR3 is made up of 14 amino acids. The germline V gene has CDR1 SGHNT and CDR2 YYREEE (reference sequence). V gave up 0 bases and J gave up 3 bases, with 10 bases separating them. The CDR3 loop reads CASSLAPDSYEQYF. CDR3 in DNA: TGTGCCAGCAGCTTGGCCCCGGACAGCTACGAGCAGTACTTC.

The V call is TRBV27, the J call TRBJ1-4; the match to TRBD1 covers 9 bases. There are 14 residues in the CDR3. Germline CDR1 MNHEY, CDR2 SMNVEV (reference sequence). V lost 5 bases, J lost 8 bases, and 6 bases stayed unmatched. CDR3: CASSTRDREEKLFF. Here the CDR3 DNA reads TGTGCCAGCAGTACCCGGGACAGGGAGGAAAAACTGTTTTTT.

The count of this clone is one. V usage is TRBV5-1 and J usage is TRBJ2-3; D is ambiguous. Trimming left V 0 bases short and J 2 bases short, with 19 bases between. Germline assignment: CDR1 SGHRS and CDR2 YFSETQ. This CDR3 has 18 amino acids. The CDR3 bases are TGCGCCAGCAGCTTGGCGGTATGGGTCTCGCAACCCACAGATACGCAGTATTTT. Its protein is CASSLAVWVSQPTDTQYF.

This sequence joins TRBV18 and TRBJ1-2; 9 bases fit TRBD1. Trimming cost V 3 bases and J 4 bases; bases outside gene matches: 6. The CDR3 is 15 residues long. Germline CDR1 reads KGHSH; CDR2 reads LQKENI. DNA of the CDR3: TGTGCCAGCTCACCTCCGGGACAGGGATTCTATGGCTACACCTTC. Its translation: CASSPPGQGFYGYTF. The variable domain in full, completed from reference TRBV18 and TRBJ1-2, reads NAGVMQNPRHLVRRRGQEARLRCSPMKGHSHVYWYRQLPEEGLKFMVYLQKENIIDESGMPKERFSAEFPKEGPSILRIQQVVRGDSAAYFCASSPPGQGFYGYTFGSGTRLTVV.

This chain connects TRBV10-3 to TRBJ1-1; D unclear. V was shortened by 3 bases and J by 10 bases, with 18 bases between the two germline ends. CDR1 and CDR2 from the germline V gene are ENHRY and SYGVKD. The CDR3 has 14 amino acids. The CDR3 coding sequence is TGTGCCATCAGTGATGAAGGGTTATGGGATGGAGCTTTCTTT. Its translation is CAISDEGLWDGAFF.

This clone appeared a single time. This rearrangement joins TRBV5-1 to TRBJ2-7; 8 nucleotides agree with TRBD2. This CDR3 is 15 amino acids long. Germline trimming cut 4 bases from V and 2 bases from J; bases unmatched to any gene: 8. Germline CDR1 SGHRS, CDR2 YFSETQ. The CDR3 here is CASSNSGASPYEQYF. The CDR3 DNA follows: TGCGCCAGCAGCAATAGCGGGGCCTCTCCCTACGAGCAGTACTTC.

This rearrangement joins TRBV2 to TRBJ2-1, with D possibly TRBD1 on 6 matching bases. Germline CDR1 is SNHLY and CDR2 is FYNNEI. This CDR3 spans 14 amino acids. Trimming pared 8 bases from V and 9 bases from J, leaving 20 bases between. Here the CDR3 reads CASGETGLISEQFF. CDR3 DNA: TGTGCCAGCGGAGAGACAGGACTGATAAGTGAGCAGTTCTTC.

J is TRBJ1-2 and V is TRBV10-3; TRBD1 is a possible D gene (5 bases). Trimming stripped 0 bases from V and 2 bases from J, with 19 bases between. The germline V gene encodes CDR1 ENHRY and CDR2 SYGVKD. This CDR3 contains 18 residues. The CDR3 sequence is CAISESTQSPGRNYGYTF. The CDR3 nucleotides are TGTGCCATCAGTGAGTCGACTCAATCCCCGGGACGGAACTATGGCTACACCTTC.

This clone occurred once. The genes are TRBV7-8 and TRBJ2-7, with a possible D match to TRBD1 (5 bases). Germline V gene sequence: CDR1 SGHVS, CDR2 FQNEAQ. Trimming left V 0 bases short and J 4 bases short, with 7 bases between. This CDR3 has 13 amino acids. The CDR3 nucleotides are TGTGCCAGCAGCTTAGCGACAGCTTACGAGCAGTACTTC. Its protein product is CASSLATAYEQYF. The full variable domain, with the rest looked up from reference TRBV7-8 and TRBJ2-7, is GAGVSQSPRYKVAKRGQDVALRCDPISGHVSLFWYQQALGQGPEFLTYFQNEAQLDKSGLPSDRFFAERPEGSVSTLKIQRTQQEDSAVYLCASSLATAYEQYFGPGTRLTVT.

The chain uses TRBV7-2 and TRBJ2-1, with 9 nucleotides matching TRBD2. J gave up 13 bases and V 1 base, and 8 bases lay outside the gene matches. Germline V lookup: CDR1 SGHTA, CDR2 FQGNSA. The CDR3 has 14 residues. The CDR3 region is CASSLVREGPFQFF. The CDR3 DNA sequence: TGTGCCAGCAGCTTAGTGCGGGAGGGCCCATTCCAGTTCTTC.

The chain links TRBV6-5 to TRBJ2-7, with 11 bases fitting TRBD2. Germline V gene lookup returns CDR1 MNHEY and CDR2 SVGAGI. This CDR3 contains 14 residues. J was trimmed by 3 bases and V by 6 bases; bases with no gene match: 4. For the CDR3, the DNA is TGTGCCAGCAGATTGACTAGCGGGAACTACGAGCAGTACTTC. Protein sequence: CASRLTSGNYEQYF.